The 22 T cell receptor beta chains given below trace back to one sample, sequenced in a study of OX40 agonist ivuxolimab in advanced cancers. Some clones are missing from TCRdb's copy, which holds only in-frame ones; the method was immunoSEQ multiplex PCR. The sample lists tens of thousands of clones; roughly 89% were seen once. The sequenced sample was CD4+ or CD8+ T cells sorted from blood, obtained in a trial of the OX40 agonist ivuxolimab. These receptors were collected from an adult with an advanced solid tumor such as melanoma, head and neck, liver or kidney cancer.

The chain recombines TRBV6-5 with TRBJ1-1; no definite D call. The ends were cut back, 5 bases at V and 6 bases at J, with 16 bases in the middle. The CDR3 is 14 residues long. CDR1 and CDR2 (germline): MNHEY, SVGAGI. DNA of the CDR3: TGTGCCAGCAGTCCTCTACTGGGGAGCCCTGAAGCTTTCTTT. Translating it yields CASSPLLGSPEAFF.

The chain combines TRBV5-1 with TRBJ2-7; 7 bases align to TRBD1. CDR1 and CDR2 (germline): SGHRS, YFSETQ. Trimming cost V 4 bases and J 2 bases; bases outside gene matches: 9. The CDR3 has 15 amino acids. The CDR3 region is CASSLGDSVTYEQYF. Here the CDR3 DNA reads TGCGCCAGCAGCCTAGGGGACAGTGTAACCTACGAGCAGTACTTC.

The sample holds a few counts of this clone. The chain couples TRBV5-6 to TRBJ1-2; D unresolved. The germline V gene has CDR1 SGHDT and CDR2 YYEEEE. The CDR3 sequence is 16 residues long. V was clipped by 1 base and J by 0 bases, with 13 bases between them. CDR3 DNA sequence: TGTGCCAGCAGCTTGTTTCGGCCAGACGCTAACTATGGCTACACCTTC. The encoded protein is CASSLFRPDANYGYTF.

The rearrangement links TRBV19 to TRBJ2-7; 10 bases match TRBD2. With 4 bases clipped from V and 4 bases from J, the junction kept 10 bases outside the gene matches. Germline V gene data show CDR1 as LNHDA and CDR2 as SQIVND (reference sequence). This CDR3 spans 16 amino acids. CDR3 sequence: CASSTRTSGAGYEQYF. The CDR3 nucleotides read TGTGCCAGTAGTACTCGGACTAGCGGAGCGGGTTACGAGCAGTACTTC.

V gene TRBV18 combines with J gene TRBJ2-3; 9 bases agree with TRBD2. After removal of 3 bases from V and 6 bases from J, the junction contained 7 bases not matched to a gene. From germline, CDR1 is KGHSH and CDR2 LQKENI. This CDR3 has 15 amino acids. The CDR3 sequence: CASSPNSGGSDTQYF. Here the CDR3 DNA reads TGTGCCAGCTCACCCAACAGCGGGGGGTCCGATACGCAGTATTTT.

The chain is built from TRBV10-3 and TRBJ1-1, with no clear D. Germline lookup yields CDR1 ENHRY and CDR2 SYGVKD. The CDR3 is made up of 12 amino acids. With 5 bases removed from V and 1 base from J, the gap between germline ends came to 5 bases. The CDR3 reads CAISPGNTEAFF. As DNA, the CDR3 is TGTGCCATCAGTCCGGGGAACACTGAAGCTTTCTTT.

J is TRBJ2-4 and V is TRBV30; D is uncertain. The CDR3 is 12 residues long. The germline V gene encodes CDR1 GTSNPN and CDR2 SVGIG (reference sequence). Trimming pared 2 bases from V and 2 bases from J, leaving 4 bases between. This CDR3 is CAWSQTKNIQYF. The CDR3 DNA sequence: TGTGCCTGGAGTCAAACCAAAAACATTCAGTACTTC.

The CDR3 bases are TGCGCCAGCAGCGGGACTAGCGGGGTGTTCAATGAGCAGTTCTTC. As protein: CASSGTSGVFNEQFF. The chain recombines TRBV4-1 with TRBJ2-1; 13 nucleotides align to TRBD2. J gave up 6 bases and V 5 bases, and 4 bases lay outside the gene matches. Germline loops: CDR1 MGHRA, CDR2 YSYEKL. The length of the CDR3 is 15 residues.

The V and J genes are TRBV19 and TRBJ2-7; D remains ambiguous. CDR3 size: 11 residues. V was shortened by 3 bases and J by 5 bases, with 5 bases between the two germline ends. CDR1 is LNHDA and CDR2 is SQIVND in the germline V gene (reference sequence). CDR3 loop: CASSIANEQYF. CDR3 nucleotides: TGTGCCAGTAGTATTGCCAACGAGCAGTACTTC.

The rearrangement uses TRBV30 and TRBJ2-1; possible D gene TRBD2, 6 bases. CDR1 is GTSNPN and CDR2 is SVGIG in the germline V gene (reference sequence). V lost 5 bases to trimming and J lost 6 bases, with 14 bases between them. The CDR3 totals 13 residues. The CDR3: CAWAKGGRNEQFF. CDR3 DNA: TGTGCCTGGGCAAAAGGAGGGCGCAATGAGCAGTTCTTC.

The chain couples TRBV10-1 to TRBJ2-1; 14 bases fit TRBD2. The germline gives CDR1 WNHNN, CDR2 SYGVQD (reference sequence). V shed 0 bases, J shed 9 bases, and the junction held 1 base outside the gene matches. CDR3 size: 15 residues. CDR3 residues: CASSESTSGRGEQFF. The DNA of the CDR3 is TGCGCCAGCAGTGAGTCGACTAGCGGGAGGGGTGAGCAGTTCTTC.

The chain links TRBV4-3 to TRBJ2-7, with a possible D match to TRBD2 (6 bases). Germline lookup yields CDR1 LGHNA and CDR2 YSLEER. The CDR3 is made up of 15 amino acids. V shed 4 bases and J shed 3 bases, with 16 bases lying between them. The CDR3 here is CASSREAGSFYEQYF. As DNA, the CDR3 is TGCGCCAGCAGCCGGGAGGCGGGGAGCTTCTACGAGCAGTACTTC.

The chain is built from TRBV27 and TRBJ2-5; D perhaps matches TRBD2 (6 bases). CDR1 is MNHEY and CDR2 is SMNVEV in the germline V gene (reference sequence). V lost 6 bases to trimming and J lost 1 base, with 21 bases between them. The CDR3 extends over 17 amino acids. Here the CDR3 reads CASSPSGRSWAQETQYF. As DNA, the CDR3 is TGTGCCAGCAGCCCCAGTGGGAGGAGTTGGGCCCAAGAGACCCAGTACTTC.

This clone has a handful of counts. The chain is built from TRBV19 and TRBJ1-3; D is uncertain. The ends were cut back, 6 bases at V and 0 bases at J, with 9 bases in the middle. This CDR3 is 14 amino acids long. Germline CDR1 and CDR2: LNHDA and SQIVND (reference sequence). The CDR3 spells CASRWGDSGNTIYF. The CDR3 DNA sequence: TGTGCCAGTAGGTGGGGAGACTCTGGAAACACCATATATTTT.

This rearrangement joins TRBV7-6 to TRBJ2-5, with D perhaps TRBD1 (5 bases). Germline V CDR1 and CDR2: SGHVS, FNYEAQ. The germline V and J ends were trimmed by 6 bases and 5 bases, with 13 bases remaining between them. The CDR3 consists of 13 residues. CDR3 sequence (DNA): TGTGCCAGCAGTCGCAGGGTTCGGGAGACCCAGTACTTC. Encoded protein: CASSRRVRETQYF.

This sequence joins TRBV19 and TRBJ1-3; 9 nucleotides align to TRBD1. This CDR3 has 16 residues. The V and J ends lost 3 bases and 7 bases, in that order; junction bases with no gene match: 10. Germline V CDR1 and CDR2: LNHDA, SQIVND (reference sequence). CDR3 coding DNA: TGTGCCAGTAGTATCTCCGGGACAGGGAGTTCGAACACCATATATTTT. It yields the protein CASSISGTGSSNTIYF.

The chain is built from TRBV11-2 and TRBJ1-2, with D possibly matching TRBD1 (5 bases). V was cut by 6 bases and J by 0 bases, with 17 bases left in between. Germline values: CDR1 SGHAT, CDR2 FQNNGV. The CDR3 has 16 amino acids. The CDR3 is CASSWSRVAANYGYTF. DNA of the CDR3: TGTGCCAGCAGTTGGAGCAGGGTTGCCGCTAACTATGGCTACACCTTC. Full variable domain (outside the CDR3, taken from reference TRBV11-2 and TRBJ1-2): EAGVAQSPRYKIIEKRQSVAFWCNPISGHATLYWYQQILGQGPKLLIQFQNNGVVDDSQLPKDRFSAERLKGVDSTLKIQPAKLEDSAVYLCASSWSRVAANYGYTFGSGTRLTVV.

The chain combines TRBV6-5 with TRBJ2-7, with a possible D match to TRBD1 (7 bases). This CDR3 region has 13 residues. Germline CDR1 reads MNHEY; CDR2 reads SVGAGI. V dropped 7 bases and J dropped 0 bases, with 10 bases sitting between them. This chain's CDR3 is CASTGDSSYEQYF. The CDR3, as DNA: TGTGCCAGCACGGGGGACAGCTCCTACGAGCAGTACTTC.

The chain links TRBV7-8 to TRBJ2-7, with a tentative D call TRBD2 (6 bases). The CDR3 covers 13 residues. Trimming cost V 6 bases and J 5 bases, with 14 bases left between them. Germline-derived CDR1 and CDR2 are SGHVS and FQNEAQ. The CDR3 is CASRYTGGNEQYF. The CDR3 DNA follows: TGTGCCAGCAGGTACACGGGCGGGAACGAGCAGTACTTC.

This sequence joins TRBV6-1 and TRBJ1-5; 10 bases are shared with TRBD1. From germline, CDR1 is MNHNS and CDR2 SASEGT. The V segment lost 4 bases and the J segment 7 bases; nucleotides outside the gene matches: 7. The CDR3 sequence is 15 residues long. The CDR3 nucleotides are TGTGCCAGCAGTGTGGGGACAGGGGTTGACCAGCCCCAGCATTTT. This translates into CASSVGTGVDQPQHF.

The CDR3 nucleotides are TGCGCCAGCAGCCAAGATCTTGCGGGGACAGGGCTCTCTGGGGCCAACGTCCTGACTTTC. Protein: CASSQDLAGTGLSGANVLTF. The chain carries TRBV4-1 and TRBJ2-6; 9 nucleotides line up with TRBD1. The CDR3 extends over 20 amino acids. Trimming took 0 bases from V and 0 from J; bases not matched to a gene: 9. The V gene's germline CDR1 is MGHRA and CDR2 YSYEKL.

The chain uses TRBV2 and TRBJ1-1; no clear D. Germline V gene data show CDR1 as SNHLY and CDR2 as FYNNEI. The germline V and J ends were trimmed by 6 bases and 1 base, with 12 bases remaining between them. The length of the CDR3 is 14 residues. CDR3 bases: TGTGCCAGCAGCATAAGAGAGTCGAACACTGAAGCTTTCTTT. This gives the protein CASSIRESNTEAFF.